The 29 T cell receptor beta chains below come from one sample, sequenced in a study of blood T cell repertoires in COVID-19. The table came from immunoSEQ multiplex PCR; TCRdb's copy has only in-frame clones and leaves some out. The table includes some 150,000 clones, 84% detected once. What was sequenced was peripheral blood. All receptors come from a human donor with acute or convalescent COVID-19. The donor label of this sample is uncertain.

The chain joins TRBV6-4 to TRBJ2-3, with 7 bases that match TRBD2. The germline V gene encodes CDR1 MRHNA and CDR2 SNTAGT. The CDR3 runs to 17 residues. J gave up 6 bases and V 5 bases, and 17 bases lay outside the gene matches. CDR3 sequence: CASSPRAGDWAGDTQYF. The CDR3, as DNA: TGTGCCAGCAGTCCCAGGGCGGGAGATTGGGCAGGGGATACGCAGTATTTT.

The chain recombines TRBV2 with TRBJ1-2; D is undetermined. V shed 3 bases and J shed 2 bases, with 7 bases lying between them. The CDR3 has 13 amino acids. CDR1 is SNHLY, CDR2 FYNNEI, per germline. The CDR3 nucleotides are TGTGCCAGCAGTGAGTGGCACAACTATGGCTACACCTTC. Translation: CASSEWHNYGYTF.

This clone was seen a single time. This sequence joins TRBV11-2 and TRBJ2-7, with D tentatively TRBD2 (5 bases). The CDR3 extends over 15 amino acids. Germline CDR1 is SGHAT and CDR2 is FQNNGV. Trimming took off 0 bases at V and 5 bases at J, with 14 bases between the two ends. CDR3 nucleotide sequence: TGTGCCAGCAGCTTAGATCCGGGAAGTCAGAACGAGCAGTACTTC. Protein: CASSLDPGSQNEQYF. Using reference TRBV11-2 and TRBJ2-7 for the parts outside the CDR3, the full variable domain is EAGVAQSPRYKIIEKRQSVAFWCNPISGHATLYWYQQILGQGPKLLIQFQNNGVVDDSQLPKDRFSAERLKGVDSTLKIQPAKLEDSAVYLCASSLDPGSQNEQYFGPGTRLTVT.

The rearrangement joins TRBV12-3 or TRBV12-4 to TRBJ1-2; D gene ambiguous. Trimming stripped 7 bases from V and 2 bases from J, with 11 bases between. This CDR3 region has 13 residues. The CDR3 protein is CASNGFSNYGYTF. The CDR3 DNA is TGTGCCAGCAACGGGTTCTCCAACTATGGCTACACCTTC.

This clone was counted once. The rearrangement joins TRBV5-8 to TRBJ2-5; a possible D gene is TRBD2 (5 bases). This CDR3 is 15 amino acids long. Germline V gene data show CDR1 as SGHTS and CDR2 as YDEGEE. The V and J ends lost 3 bases and 5 bases respectively, with 17 bases between them. For the CDR3, the DNA is TGTGCCAGCAGCTCGAGGCTCGTACTAGGGGAGACCCAGTACTTC. The encoded protein is CASSSRLVLGETQYF.

The rearrangement uses TRBV7-2 and TRBJ1-2; 10 bases are a match to TRBD1. In germline, CDR1 is SGHTA, CDR2 FQGNSA. Trimming took 3 bases from V and 5 from J; bases not matched to a gene: 3. The CDR3 runs 14 residues. DNA for the CDR3: TGTGCCAGCAGCTTGACAGGGGGCGAGTATGGCTACACCTTC. Protein: CASSLTGGEYGYTF.

Only one count was recorded for this clone. The V gene is TRBV11-3, the J gene TRBJ2-7, with a possible D match to TRBD1 (6 bases). The V gene lost 5 bases and the J gene lost 7 bases, with 12 bases spanning the gap. The CDR3 length is 12 residues. Germline V gene data show CDR1 as SGHNT and CDR2 as YENEEA. The CDR3 nucleotides read TGTGCCAGCAGCCACGGGACAAAGGAGCAGTACTTC. Translating gives CASSHGTKEQYF.

The rearrangement uses TRBV30 and TRBJ1-1; D might be TRBD1 (5 bases). V was cut by 1 base and J by 3 bases, with 9 bases left in between. In germline, CDR1 is GTSNPN, CDR2 SVGIG (reference sequence). This CDR3 is built from 13 residues. This chain's CDR3 is CAWSERGDTEAFF. For the CDR3, the DNA is TGTGCCTGGAGTGAGCGGGGCGACACTGAAGCTTTCTTT.

V is TRBV6-5 and J is TRBJ2-3; D may be TRBD2 (6 bases). The CDR3 has 13 amino acids. Germline values: CDR1 MNHEY, CDR2 SVGAGI. Trimming cost V 9 bases and J 6 bases, with 16 bases left between them. CDR3 protein: CARSRDWDDTQYF. The CDR3 coding sequence is TGTGCCAGAAGTAGGGACTGGGATGATACGCAGTATTTT.

This clone was found a few times. V and J are TRBV20-1 and TRBJ2-7; no clear D. Trimming pared 0 bases from V and 8 bases from J, leaving 8 bases between. The CDR3 has 11 residues. Germline CDR1 and CDR2: DFQATT and SNEGSKA (reference sequence). Written as DNA, the CDR3 is TGCAGTGCTAGAGATGGGCAGAAGCAGTACTTC. This sequence encodes CSARDGQKQYF.

The CDR3 is CASSIQGGKGTEAFF. The CDR3 DNA is TGTGCCAGTAGTATACAGGGGGGAAAGGGCACTGAAGCTTTCTTT. The rearrangement joins TRBV19 to TRBJ1-1; 7 bases are a match to TRBD1. The CDR3 is 15 residues long. The ends lost 2 bases at V and 4 bases at J; junction bases unmatched: 7. Germline V CDR1 and CDR2: LNHDA, SQIVND (reference sequence).

This chain links TRBV9 with TRBJ2-3; D might be TRBD2 (7 bases). The CDR3 extends over 13 amino acids. V lost 5 bases and J lost 2, with 9 bases in between. Germline V CDR1 and CDR2: SGDLS, YYNGEE. Written as DNA, the CDR3 is TGTGCCAGCAGTCGGGGGGCCACAGATACGCAGTATTTT. Amino acid sequence: CASSRGATDTQYF.

The chain links TRBV29-1 to TRBJ2-2, with D possibly TRBD1 on 6 matching bases. CDR3 length: 13 residues. CDR1 and CDR2 from the germline V gene are SQVTM and ANQGSEA. Trimming shortened V by 5 bases and J by 6 bases, and 13 bases separated the two germline ends. The CDR3 region has the DNA TGCAGCGTTCAGGGGAATGGGGCCGGGGAGCTGTTTTTT. Residues: CSVQGNGAGELFF.

J is TRBJ1-6 and V is TRBV2; D is possibly TRBD1 (6 bases). Germline V gene data show CDR1 as SNHLY and CDR2 as FYNNEI. V lost 6 bases and J lost 7, with 13 bases in between. CDR3 length: 14 residues. The CDR3 is CASRADSKNSPLHF. The CDR3 nucleotides read TGTGCCAGCAGGGCGGACAGTAAAAATTCACCCCTCCACTTT.

V and J are TRBV6-5 and TRBJ2-5, with 9 bases lining up with TRBD1. CDR1 is MNHEY, CDR2 SVGAGI, per germline. The CDR3 covers 14 residues. V trimming: 8 bases; J trimming: 4 bases; junction bases outside the gene matches: 8. DNA for the CDR3: TGTGCCAGCCAGATGGACAGGGGAAGAGAGACCCAGTACTTC. Its translation is CASQMDRGRETQYF.

This sequence joins TRBV6-1 and TRBJ2-2, with TRBD1 as a possible D gene (6 bases). CDR3 size: 17 residues. V dropped 4 bases and J dropped 7 bases, with 22 bases sitting between them. Germline assignment: CDR1 MNHNS and CDR2 SASEGT. CDR3 DNA sequence: TGTGCCAGCAGTGCCCCTGGACAGCCTGGCCGGGGCGGGGAGCTGTTTTTT. It codes for CASSAPGQPGRGGELFF.

The rearrangement links TRBV5-1 to TRBJ1-3; perhaps TRBD1 as D (5 bases). Germline V gene data show CDR1 as SGHRS and CDR2 as YFSETQ. This CDR3 spans 13 amino acids. Deletions cut 0 bases from V and 4 bases from J, with 5 bases between. This CDR3 is CASSLGQGNTIYF. The CDR3 coding sequence is TGCGCCAGCAGCTTGGGACAGGGAAACACCATATATTTT.

The genes are TRBV5-4 and TRBJ2-3; no reliable D call. The germline V and J ends were trimmed by 2 bases and 0 bases, with 7 bases remaining between them. Germline assignment: CDR1 SGHNT and CDR2 YYREEE (reference sequence). The CDR3 sequence is 14 residues long. Written as DNA, the CDR3 is TGTGCCAGCAGCTTTGAGTCTAGCACAGATACGCAGTATTTT. This encodes CASSFESSTDTQYF.

The gene calls are TRBV29-1 and TRBJ2-1, with TRBD2 matching 14 bases. This CDR3 has 16 residues. V trimming: 4 bases; J trimming: 4 bases; junction bases outside the gene matches: 6. Germline V CDR1 and CDR2: SQVTM, ANQGSEA. The CDR3: CSVGGGTSGSYNEQFF. In DNA form, the CDR3 reads TGCAGCGTTGGAGGGGGGACTAGCGGGAGTTACAATGAGCAGTTCTTC.

The chain joins TRBV10-3 to TRBJ2-7; TRBD2 might be the D (5 bases). Trimming shortened V by 0 bases and J by 6 bases, and 15 bases separated the two germline ends. From germline, CDR1 is ENHRY and CDR2 SYGVKD. CDR3 length equals 15 residues. The CDR3 sequence is CAISESLRGYGEQYF. CDR3 coding DNA: TGTGCCATCAGTGAGTCCCTCCGGGGTTACGGCGAGCAGTACTTC.

The chain couples TRBV29-1 to TRBJ2-2; TRBD1 matches 10 bases. The CDR3 sequence is 16 residues long. J was trimmed by 3 bases and V by 3 bases; bases with no gene match: 7. Germline CDR1 reads SQVTM; CDR2 reads ANQGSEA. CDR3 in DNA: TGCAGCGTTGACAGACCGGGACAGGGGTACACCGGGGAGCTGTTTTTT. It is translated as CSVDRPGQGYTGELFF.

The V gene is TRBV5-1, the J gene TRBJ2-7; possible D gene TRBD1, 5 bases. V lost 0 bases to trimming and J lost 0 bases, with 10 bases between them. The CDR3 extends over 15 amino acids. CDR1 and CDR2 from the germline V gene are SGHRS and YFSETQ. DNA for the CDR3: TGCGCCAGCAGCTTGGGTACAGACAGCTCCTACGAGCAGTACTTC. Translating gives CASSLGTDSSYEQYF.

The genes are TRBV29-1 and TRBJ1-5; D perhaps matches TRBD1 (5 bases). Germline V gives CDR1 SQVTM, CDR2 ANQGSEA. Trimming pared 6 bases from V and 5 bases from J, leaving 20 bases between. The CDR3 loop spans 15 amino acids. CDR3 sequence reads: CSVEVGQGGDQPQHF. The CDR3 DNA follows: TGCAGCGTCGAGGTAGGGCAGGGAGGGGATCAGCCCCAGCATTTT.

This clone was counted only a few times. The rearrangement uses TRBV19 and TRBJ2-1; D is ambiguous. CDR3 size: 10 residues. Germline V lookup: CDR1 LNHDA, CDR2 SQIVND (reference sequence). V was clipped by 5 bases and J by 9 bases, with 5 bases between them. CDR3 residues: CASSGFEQFF. As DNA, the CDR3 is TGTGCCAGTAGTGGCTTTGAGCAGTTCTTC.

A note on this clone: This may stem from a read error, because a much larger clone lies one nucleotide away. The chain carries TRBV11-2 and TRBJ1-6; D possibly corresponds to TRBD1 (5 bases). This CDR3 comprises 14 residues. V gave up 3 bases and J gave up 10 bases, with 13 bases separating them. In germline, CDR1 is SGHAT, CDR2 FQNNGV. This chain's CDR3 is CASSLVGAKSPLHF. CDR3 nucleotide sequence: TGTGCCAGCAGCTTGGTAGGGGCCAAGTCACCCCTCCACTTT.

The rearrangement links TRBV29-1 to TRBJ1-3, with no clear D. The CDR3 extends over 14 amino acids. Germline CDR1 and CDR2: SQVTM and ANQGSEA. Trimming took off 1 base at V and 0 bases at J, with 7 bases between the two ends. Here the CDR3 reads CSVEAGLSGNTIYF. In DNA form, the CDR3 reads TGCAGCGTTGAAGCAGGCCTCTCTGGAAACACCATATATTTT.

The V call is TRBV20-1, the J call TRBJ2-3; D is possibly TRBD1 or TRBD2 (7 bases each). This CDR3 has 14 amino acids. Germline assignment: CDR1 DFQATT and CDR2 SNEGSKA (reference sequence). V lost 3 bases to trimming and J lost 3 bases, with 13 bases between them. The CDR3 region is CSASGRGRTDTQYF. CDR3 nucleotides: TGCAGTGCTAGTGGGAGGGGGCGAACAGATACGCAGTATTTT.

The chain combines TRBV4-1 with TRBJ2-3, with 8 bases identical to TRBD2. Unmatched junction bases numbered 5, after V lost 1 base and J lost 5 bases. CDR3 size: 15 residues. Germline CDR1 is MGHRA and CDR2 is YSYEKL. CDR3 protein: CASSQVSGGVDTQYF. The CDR3 nucleotides are TGCGCCAGCAGCCAAGTCTCCGGGGGGGTAGATACGCAGTATTTT.

In its sample, this clone was seen once. The chain links TRBV27 to TRBJ2-3; D remains ambiguous. V shed 3 bases and J shed 2 bases, with 18 bases lying between them. This CDR3 has 17 amino acids. Germline V gene data show CDR1 as MNHEY and CDR2 as SMNVEV (reference sequence). The CDR3 sequence is CASSFLSSGSNTDTQYF. CDR3 bases: TGTGCCAGCAGTTTCCTCTCGTCCGGGTCTAACACAGATACGCAGTATTTT.